The count of the clone carrying this TCR beta chain is one. The sample originates from a study of blood T cell repertoires in COVID-19. Whole-study context: The samples span acute and convalescent COVID-19 from the United States, Italy and Spain. Nucleic acid was either cDNA or gDNA, and it came from T cells, B-cell-depleted T cells, or PBMCs.

As handled by the study authors: Estimated nucleated cell counts came from reference gene primer amplification. The repertoire was sequenced with immunoSEQ multiplex PCR; TCRdb's copy has only in-frame clones and lacks some. That table is the source of V, J and clone size, and D and trimming were worked out from the DNA. The sample includes about 41,000 clones, 70% to 90% seen only once; the top ten take 4.8%. The sequence came from a human donor in a cohort sampled during active COVID-19. Material: peripheral blood.

The CDR3 sequence is CASSDISSGFAEAFF. The DNA for the CDR3 is TGTGCCAGCAGTGATATCTCATCGGGGTTCGCTGAAGCTTTCTTT. The genes are TRBV25-1 and TRBJ1-1, with no clear D. From germline, CDR1 is MGHDK and CDR2 SYGVNS. Trimming stripped 3 bases from V and 6 bases from J, with 17 bases between. This CDR3 contains 15 residues.